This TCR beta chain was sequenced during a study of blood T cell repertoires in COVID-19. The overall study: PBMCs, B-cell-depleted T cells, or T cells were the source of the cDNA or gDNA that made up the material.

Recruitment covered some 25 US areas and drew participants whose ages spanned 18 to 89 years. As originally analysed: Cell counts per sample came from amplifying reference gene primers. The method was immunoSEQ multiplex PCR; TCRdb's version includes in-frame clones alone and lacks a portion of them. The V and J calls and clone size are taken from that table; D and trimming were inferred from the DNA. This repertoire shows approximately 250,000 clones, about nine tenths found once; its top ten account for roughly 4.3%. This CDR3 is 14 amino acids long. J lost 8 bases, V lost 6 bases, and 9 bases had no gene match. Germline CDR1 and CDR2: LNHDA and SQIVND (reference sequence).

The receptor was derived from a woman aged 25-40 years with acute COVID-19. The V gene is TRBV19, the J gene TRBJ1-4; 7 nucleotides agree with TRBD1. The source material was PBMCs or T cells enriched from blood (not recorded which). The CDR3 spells CASRTTGSREKLFF. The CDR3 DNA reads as TGTGCCAGTAGGACGACAGGGTCTCGGGAAAAACTGTTTTTT.